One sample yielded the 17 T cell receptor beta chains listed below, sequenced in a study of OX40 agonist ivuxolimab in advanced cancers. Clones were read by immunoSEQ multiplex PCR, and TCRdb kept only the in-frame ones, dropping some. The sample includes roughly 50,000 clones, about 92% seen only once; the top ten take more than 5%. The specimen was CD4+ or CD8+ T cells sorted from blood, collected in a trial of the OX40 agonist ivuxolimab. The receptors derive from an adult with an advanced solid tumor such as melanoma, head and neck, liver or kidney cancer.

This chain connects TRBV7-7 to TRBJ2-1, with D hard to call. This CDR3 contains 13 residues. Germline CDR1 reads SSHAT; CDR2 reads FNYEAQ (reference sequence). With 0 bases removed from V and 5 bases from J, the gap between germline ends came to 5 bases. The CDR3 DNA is TGTGCCAGCAGCTTAGCGCGCAACAATGAGCAGTTCTTC. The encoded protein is CASSLARNNEQFF.

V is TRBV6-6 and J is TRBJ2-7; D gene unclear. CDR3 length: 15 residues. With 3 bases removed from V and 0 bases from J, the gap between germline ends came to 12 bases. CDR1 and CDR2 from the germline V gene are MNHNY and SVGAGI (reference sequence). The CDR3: CASSYGPVGSYEQYV. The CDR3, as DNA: TGTGCCAGCAGTTATGGCCCGGTCGGCTCCTACGAGCAGTACGTC.

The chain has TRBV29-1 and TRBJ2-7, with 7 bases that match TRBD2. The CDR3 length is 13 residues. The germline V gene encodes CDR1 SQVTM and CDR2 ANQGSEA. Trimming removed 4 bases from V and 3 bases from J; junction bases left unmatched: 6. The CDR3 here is CSVVYPGGYEQYV. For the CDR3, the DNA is TGCAGCGTTGTGTATCCGGGGGGCTACGAGCAGTACGTC.

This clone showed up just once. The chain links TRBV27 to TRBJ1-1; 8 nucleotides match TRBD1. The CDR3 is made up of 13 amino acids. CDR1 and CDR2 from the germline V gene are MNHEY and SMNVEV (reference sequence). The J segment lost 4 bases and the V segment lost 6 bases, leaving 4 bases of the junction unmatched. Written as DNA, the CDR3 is TGTGCCAGCAGGTCCGGACAGGGCACTGAAGCTTTCTTT. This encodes CASRSGQGTEAFF.

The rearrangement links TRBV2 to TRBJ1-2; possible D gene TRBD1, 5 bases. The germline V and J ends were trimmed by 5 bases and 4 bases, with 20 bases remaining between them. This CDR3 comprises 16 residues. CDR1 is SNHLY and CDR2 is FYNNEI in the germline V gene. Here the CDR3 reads CASSPSIREYSYGYTF. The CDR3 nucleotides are TGTGCCAGCAGTCCATCTATCAGGGAGTATAGCTATGGCTACACCTTC.

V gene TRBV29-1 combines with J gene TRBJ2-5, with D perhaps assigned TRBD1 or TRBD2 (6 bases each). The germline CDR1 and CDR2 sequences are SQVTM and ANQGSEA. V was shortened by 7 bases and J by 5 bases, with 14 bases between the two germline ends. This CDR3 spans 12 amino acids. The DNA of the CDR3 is TGCAGCGCCCAGACTAGGGGGGAGACCCAGTACTTC. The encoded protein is CSAQTRGETQYF. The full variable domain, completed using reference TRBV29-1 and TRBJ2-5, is SAVISQKPSRDICQRGTSLTIQCQVDSQVTMMFWYRQQPGQSLTLIATANQGSEATYESGFVIDKFPISRPNLTFSTLTVSNMSPEDSSIYLCSAQTRGETQYFGPGTRLLVL.

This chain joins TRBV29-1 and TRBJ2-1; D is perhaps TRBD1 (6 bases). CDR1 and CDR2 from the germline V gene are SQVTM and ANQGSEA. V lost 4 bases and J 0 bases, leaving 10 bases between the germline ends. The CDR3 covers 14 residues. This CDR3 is CSVVGTYSYNEQFF. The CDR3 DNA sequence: TGCAGCGTTGTCGGGACATACTCCTACAATGAGCAGTTCTTC.

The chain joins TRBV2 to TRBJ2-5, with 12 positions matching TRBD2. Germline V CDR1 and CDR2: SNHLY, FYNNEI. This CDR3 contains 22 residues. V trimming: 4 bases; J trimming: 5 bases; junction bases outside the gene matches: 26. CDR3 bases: TGTGCCAGCAGTGGCCAGTTTCTTGGACTAGCGGGATCCCTCCGAAGGGCGGAGACCCAGTACTTC. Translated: CASSGQFLGLAGSLRRAETQYF.

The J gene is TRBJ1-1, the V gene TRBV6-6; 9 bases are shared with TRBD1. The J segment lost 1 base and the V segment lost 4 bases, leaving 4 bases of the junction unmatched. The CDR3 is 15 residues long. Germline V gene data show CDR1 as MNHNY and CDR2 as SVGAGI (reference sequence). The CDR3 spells CASSFPGQGNTEAFF. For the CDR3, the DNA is TGTGCCAGCAGTTTTCCGGGACAGGGGAACACTGAAGCTTTCTTT.

DNA for the CDR3: TGTGCCAGTAACCGAGACGAGAGGAATGAGCAGTTCTTC. It codes for CASNRDERNEQFF. The rearrangement links TRBV19 to TRBJ2-1; D is unresolved. This CDR3 region has 13 residues. Deletions cut 7 bases from V and 7 bases from J, with 14 bases between. Germline CDR1 LNHDA, CDR2 SQIVND (reference sequence).

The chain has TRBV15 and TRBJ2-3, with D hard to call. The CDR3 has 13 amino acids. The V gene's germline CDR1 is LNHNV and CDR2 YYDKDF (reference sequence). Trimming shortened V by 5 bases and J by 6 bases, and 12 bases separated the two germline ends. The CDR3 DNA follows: TGTGCCACCAGCGGATCCCCTTTGGATACGCAGTATTTT. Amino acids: CATSGSPLDTQYF. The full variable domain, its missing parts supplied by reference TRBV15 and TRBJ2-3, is DAMVIQNPRYQVTQFGKPVTLSCSQTLNHNVMYWYQQKSSQAPKLLFHYYDKDFNNEADTPDNFQSRRPNTSFCFLDIRSPGLGDTAMYLCATSGSPLDTQYFGPGTRLTVL.

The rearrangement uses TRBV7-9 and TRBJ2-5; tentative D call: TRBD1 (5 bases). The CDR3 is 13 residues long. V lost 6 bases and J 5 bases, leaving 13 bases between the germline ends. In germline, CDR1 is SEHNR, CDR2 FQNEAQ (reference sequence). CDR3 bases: TGTGCCAGCAGTTCTAGACAGTTGGAGACCCAGTACTTC. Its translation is CASSSRQLETQYF.

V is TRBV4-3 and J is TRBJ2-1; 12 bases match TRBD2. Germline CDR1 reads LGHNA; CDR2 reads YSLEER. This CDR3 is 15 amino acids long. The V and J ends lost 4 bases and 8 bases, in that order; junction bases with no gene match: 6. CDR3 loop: CASSLRLAGVYEQFF. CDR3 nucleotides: TGCGCCAGCAGCCTAAGACTAGCGGGAGTTTATGAGCAGTTCTTC.

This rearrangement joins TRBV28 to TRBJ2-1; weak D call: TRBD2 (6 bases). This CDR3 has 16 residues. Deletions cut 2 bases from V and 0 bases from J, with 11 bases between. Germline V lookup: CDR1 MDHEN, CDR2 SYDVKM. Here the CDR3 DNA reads TGTGCCAGCAGTTTACGTAGCGGAAGCTCCTACAATGAGCAGTTCTTC. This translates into CASSLRSGSSYNEQFF.

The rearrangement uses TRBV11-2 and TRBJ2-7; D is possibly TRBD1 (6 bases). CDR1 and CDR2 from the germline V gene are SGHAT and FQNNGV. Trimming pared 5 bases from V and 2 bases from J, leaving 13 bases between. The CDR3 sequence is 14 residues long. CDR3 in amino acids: CASSKVGGPYEQYV. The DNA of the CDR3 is TGTGCCAGCAGCAAGGTAGGGGGACCCTACGAGCAGTACGTC.

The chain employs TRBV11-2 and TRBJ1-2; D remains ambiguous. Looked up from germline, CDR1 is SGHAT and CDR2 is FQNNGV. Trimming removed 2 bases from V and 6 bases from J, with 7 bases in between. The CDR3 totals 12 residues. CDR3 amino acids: CASSLNGNGYTF. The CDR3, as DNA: TGTGCCAGCAGCTTAAATGGGAATGGCTACACCTTC.

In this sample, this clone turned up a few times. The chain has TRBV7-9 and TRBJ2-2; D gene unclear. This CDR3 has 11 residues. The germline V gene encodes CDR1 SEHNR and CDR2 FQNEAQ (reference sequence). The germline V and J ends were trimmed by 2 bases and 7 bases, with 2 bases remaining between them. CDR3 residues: CASSLIGELFF. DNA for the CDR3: TGTGCCAGCAGCTTAATCGGGGAGCTGTTTTTT.